This entry concerns a single T cell receptor (beta chain). The antigen is unknown. The data were produced by immunoSEQ multiplex PCR, yet TCRdb's version contains in-frame clones alone and is incomplete. This table holds 140,000 to 150,000 clones, 85% to 95% found once. The V end lost 2 bases, the J end lost 1 base, and 8 bases lay between the germline ends. Germline assignment: CDR1 LNHDA and CDR2 SQIVND (reference sequence). The CDR3 extends over 14 amino acids. The data belong to a study of T cell responses to AZD1222 COVID-19 vaccine. Study-level results: Donors were largely white British and mainly female; clonal diversity was possibly underestimated. Dominant at 160-218 and 743-854, vaccine-associated CD4 TCRs also spanned spike. Spike-specific TCR breadth rose after two AZD1222 doses, and depth rose as well.

The sequencing here drew on peripheral blood, taken after recovery from COVID-19. The J gene is TRBJ2-5, the V gene TRBV19; tentative D call: TRBD2 (5 bases). The sequence came from an adult who had recovered from COVID-19. CDR3 sequence reads: CASSIPGIQETQYF. DNA of the CDR3: TGTGCCAGTAGTATACCGGGAATCCAAGAGACCCAGTACTTC.